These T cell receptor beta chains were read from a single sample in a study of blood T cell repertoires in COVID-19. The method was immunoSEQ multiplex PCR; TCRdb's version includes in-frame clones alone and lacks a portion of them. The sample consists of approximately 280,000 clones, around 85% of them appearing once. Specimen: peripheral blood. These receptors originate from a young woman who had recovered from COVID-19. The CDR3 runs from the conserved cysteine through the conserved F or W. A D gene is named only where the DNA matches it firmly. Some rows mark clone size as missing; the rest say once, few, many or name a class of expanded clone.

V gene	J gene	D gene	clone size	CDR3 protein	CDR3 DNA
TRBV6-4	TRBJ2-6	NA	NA	CASSGEGTSGANVLTF	TGTGCCAGCAGTGGTGAGGGTACCTCTGGGGCCAACGTCCTGACTTTC
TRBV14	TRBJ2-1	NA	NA	CASSGAFEQFF	TGTGCCAGCAGCGGGGCCTTTGAGCAGTTCTTC
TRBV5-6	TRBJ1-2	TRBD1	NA	CASSLTGENYGYTF	TGTGCCAGCAGCCTTACAGGGGAAAACTATGGCTACACCTTC
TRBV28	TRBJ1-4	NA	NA	CASSPHGGREKLFF	TGTGCCAGCTCACCACACGGGGGGCGTGAAAAACTGTTTTTT
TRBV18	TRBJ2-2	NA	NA	CASSPTAGNTGELFF	TGTGCCAGCTCACCAACCGCAGGGAACACCGGGGAGCTGTTTTTT
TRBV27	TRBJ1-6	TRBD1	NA	CASKLQGLNSPLHF	TGTGCCAGCAAGTTACAGGGGTTGAATTCACCCCTCCACTTT
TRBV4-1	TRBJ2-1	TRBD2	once	CASSQAPTSGDEQFF	TGCGCCAGCAGCCAAGCCCCGACTAGCGGGGATGAGCAGTTCTTC
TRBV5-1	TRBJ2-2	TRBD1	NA	CASSLRTGATGELFF	TGCGCCAGCAGCCTACGGACAGGGGCCACCGGGGAGCTGTTTTTT
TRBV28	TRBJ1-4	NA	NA	CASSFRVDEKLFF	TGTGCCAGCAGTTTCCGTGTCGATGAAAAACTGTTTTTT
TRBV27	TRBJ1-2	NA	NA	CASRPNWEGYGYTF	TGTGCCAGCAGACCCAACTGGGAGGGCTATGGCTACACCTTC
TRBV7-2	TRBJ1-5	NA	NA	CASSPQGTQPQHF	TGTGCCAGCAGCCCGCAGGGGACTCAGCCCCAGCATTTT
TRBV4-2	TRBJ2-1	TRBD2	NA	CASSQPGTSPHEQFF	TGTGCCAGCAGCCAGCCCGGGACTAGTCCCCATGAGCAGTTCTTC
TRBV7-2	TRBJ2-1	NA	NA	CASSSQGWNEQFF	TGTGCCAGCAGCTCACAGGGCTGGAATGAGCAGTTCTTC
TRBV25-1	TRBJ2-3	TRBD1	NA	CASSVGTGTDTQYF	TGTGCCAGCAGTGTCGGGACAGGCACAGATACGCAGTATTTT
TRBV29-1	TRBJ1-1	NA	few	CSGGAGRGNTEAFF	TGCAGCGGCGGGGCCGGGAGAGGGAACACTGAAGCTTTCTTT
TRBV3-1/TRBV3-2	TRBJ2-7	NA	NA	CASSPPVPDHYEQYF	TGTGCCAGCAGCCCTCCGGTCCCTGATCACTACGAGCAGTACTTC
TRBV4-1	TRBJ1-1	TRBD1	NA	CASSQITGAGTEAFF	TGCGCCAGCAGCCAGATAACAGGGGCGGGCACTGAAGCTTTCTTT
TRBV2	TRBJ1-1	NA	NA	CASSDYGRTEAFF	TGTGCCAGCAGTGACTATGGGCGTACTGAAGCTTTCTTT
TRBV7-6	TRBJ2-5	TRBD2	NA	CASSSVGGRETQYF	TGTGCCAGCAGCTCAGTGGGGGGGAGAGAGACCCAGTACTTC
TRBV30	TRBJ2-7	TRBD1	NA	CAWIGDRQYF	TGTGCCTGGATCGGGGACAGGCAGTACTTC
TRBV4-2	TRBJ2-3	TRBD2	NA	CASSQGSASGRTDTQYF	TGTGCCAGCAGCCAAGGTTCCGCTAGCGGGAGAACAGATACGCAGTATTTT
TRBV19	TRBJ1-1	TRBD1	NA	CASSTGQGAAEAFF	TGTGCCAGTAGCACGGGGCAGGGGGCTGCTGAAGCTTTCTTT
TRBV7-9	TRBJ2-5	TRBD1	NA	CASSLGLGGQEYQETQYF	TGTGCCAGCAGCTTAGGGCTAGGGGGACAGGAATACCAAGAGACCCAGTACTTC
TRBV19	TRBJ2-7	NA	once	CASSIDGEHYEQYF	TGTGCCAGTAGTATAGACGGGGAACACTACGAGCAGTACTTC
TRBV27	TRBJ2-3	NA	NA	CASSSTDTQYF	TGTGCCAGCTCATCCACAGATACGCAGTATTTT
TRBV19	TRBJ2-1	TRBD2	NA	CASSLTSEIYNEQFF	TGTGCCAGTAGCCTTACTAGCGAGATCTACAATGAGCAGTTCTTC
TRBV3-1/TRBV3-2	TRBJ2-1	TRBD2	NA	CASSHSGGNYNEQFF	TGTGCCAGCAGCCATAGCGGGGGGAACTACAATGAGCAGTTCTTC
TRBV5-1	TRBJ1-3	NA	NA	CASSPYSGNTIYF	TGCGCCAGCAGCCCCTACTCTGGAAACACCATATATTTT
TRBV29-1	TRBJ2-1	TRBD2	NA	CSVESSSGWLDEQFF	TGCAGCGTTGAATCGTCTAGCGGTTGGTTGGATGAGCAGTTCTTC
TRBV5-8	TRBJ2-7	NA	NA	CASSLLLHSYEQYF	TGTGCCAGCAGCTTGTTATTACACTCCTACGAGCAGTACTTC
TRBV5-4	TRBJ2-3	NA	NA	CASSLASSTDTQYF	TGTGCCAGCAGCTTGGCTAGCAGCACAGATACGCAGTATTTT
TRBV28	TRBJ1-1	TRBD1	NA	CASKQTGELPEAFF	TGTGCCAGTAAACAGACAGGGGAGTTACCTGAAGCTTTCTTT
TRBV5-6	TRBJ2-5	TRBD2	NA	CASSLLSGGGETQYF	TGTGCCAGCAGCTTGCTTAGCGGGGGAGGAGAGACCCAGTACTTC
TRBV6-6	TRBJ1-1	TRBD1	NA	CASSYVGTVEAFF	TGTGCCAGCAGTTACGTCGGGACAGTTGAAGCTTTCTTT
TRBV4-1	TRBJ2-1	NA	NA	CASSQGAGEQFF	TGCGCCAGCAGCCAGGGGGCTGGCGAGCAGTTCTTC
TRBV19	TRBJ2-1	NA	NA	CASSIAPSANNEQFF	TGTGCCAGTAGTATAGCTCCTAGCGCCAACAATGAGCAGTTCTTC
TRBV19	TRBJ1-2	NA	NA	CASSHRGGDYGYTF	TGTGCCAGTTCCCATCGCGGGGGCGACTATGGCTACACCTTC
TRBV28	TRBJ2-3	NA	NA	CASKFDRRTDTQYF	TGTGCCAGCAAATTTGACAGGCGCACAGATACGCAGTATTTT
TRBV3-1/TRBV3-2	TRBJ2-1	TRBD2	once	CASSQVWGGIYNEQFF	TGTGCCAGCAGCCAAGTGTGGGGGGGGATCTACAATGAGCAGTTCTTC
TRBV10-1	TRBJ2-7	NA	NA	CASSRDIGSEQYF	TGCGCCAGCAGCCGGGACATCGGGTCCGAGCAGTACTTC
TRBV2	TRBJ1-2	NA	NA	CARDTNTGSAGYTF	TGTGCCAGGGATACTAATACAGGGTCTGCTGGCTACACCTTC
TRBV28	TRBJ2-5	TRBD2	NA	CASSTLAVQETQYF	TGTGCCAGCAGTACCCTAGCGGTTCAAGAGACCCAGTACTTC
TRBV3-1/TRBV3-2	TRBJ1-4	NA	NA	CASSQDSGIEEKLFF	TGTGCCAGCAGCCAAGATTCGGGGATAGAGGAAAAACTGTTTTTT
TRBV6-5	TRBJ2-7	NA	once	CASRREFEQYF	TGTGCCAGCAGAAGGGAGTTCGAGCAGTACTTC
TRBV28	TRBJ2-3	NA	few	CASGNTDTQYF	TGTGCCAGCGGCAACACAGATACGCAGTATTTT
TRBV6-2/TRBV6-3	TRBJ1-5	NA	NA	CASSYDSGNQPQHF	TGTGCCAGCAGTTACGATAGCGGCAATCAGCCCCAGCATTTT